Presented here are 7 T cell receptor beta chains from one specimen sequenced in a study of cytomegalovirus exposure and HLA in healthy donors (dated by TCRdb to 2016 to 2017). Library method: the immunoSEQ multiplex PCR assay. A mixture of 60 forward primers for TCR Vbeta segments and 13 reverse primers for TCR Jbeta segments was used in the multiplex PCR. TCRdb holds this immuneACCESS table with in-frame rearrangements only. Some clones are missing; in checked studies, unresolved V genes explain under half, and the rest has no known cause. The sample table holds fewer than 250,000 clones, of which around four fifths were seen once. The ten top clones hold 3.8% of the sample. The sample consisted of PBMCs. The receptors stem from a male donor in good health and CMV-seronegative.

The chain carries TRBV27 and TRBJ2-5; D may be TRBD2 (6 bases). V lost 7 bases and J lost 5, with 14 bases in between. The V gene's germline CDR1 is MNHEY and CDR2 SMNVEV (reference sequence). The CDR3 runs 13 residues. In nucleotides, the CDR3 is TGTGCCAGCATTGGCGGAGGGAGGGAGACCCAGTACTTC. The encoded protein is CASIGGGRETQYF.

With regard to this clone: This specimen includes other DNA sequences encoding the same CDR3. This chain joins TRBV7-6 and TRBJ2-2; 9 bases align to TRBD2. CDR1 is SGHVS and CDR2 is FNYEAQ in the germline V gene. CDR3 length equals 16 residues. J lost 4 bases, V lost 3 bases, and 6 bases had no gene match. The DNA of the CDR3 is TGTGCCAGCAGCTTGGGGAGCGGGGGGACCACCGGGGAGCTGTTTTTT. It encodes CASSLGSGGTTGELFF.

The V and J genes are TRBV6-1 and TRBJ2-1; 10 positions agree with TRBD2. CDR1 and CDR2 from the germline V gene are MNHNS and SASEGT. The CDR3 contains 15 residues. The V segment lost 4 bases and the J segment 5 bases; nucleotides outside the gene matches: 5. CDR3 DNA sequence: TGTGCCAGCAGTGCTTCTAGCGGGAGCCACAATGAGCAGTTCTTC. It encodes CASSASSGSHNEQFF.

The chain couples TRBV6-5 to TRBJ1-2, with D unresolved. The ends were cut back, 0 bases at V and 5 bases at J, with 7 bases in the middle. This CDR3 spans 13 amino acids. Germline V gene data show CDR1 as MNHEY and CDR2 as SVGAGI. CDR3 region: CASSYSNEYGYTF. CDR3 DNA sequence: TGTGCCAGCAGTTACTCGAATGAGTATGGCTACACCTTC.

The chain joins TRBV5-4 to TRBJ2-1; no clear D gene. CDR1 and CDR2 from the germline V gene are SGHNT and YYREEE (reference sequence). V lost 0 bases, J lost 9 bases, and 10 bases lay in between. The CDR3 spans 13 residues. CDR3 DNA sequence: TGTGCCAGCAGCTTGGGGCTAGTAGGTGAGCAGTTCTTC. As protein: CASSLGLVGEQFF.

The chain has TRBV6-1 and TRBJ1-4; D remains unclear. The CDR3 runs 15 residues. Per the germline V gene, CDR1 is MNHNS and CDR2 is SASEGT. The ends were cut back, 0 bases at V and 4 bases at J, with 9 bases in the middle. The CDR3 is CASSEAQQLNEKLFF. CDR3 nucleotide sequence: TGTGCCAGCAGTGAAGCGCAACAGCTTAATGAAAAACTGTTTTTT.

The chain employs TRBV9 and TRBJ1-1; D possibly corresponds to TRBD1 (6 bases). This CDR3 is 15 amino acids long. CDR1 and CDR2 from the germline V gene are SGDLS and YYNGEE. The V end lost 0 bases, the J end lost 3 bases, and 12 bases lay between the germline ends. CDR3 in amino acids: CASSVATGPYTEAFF. DNA for the CDR3: TGTGCCAGCAGCGTAGCAACAGGGCCCTACACTGAAGCTTTCTTT.